Listed below are T cell receptor beta chains from one sample, sequenced in a study of blood T cell repertoires in COVID-19. Only in-frame clones appear in the TCRdb table, and some are missing; sequencing was by immunoSEQ multiplex PCR. This sample has around 39,000 clones; 80% to 90% occur once, and the top ten carry about 9.8%. The specimen sequenced was peripheral blood. The receptors were sampled from a human donor in a cohort sampled during active COVID-19. CDR3s include the opening cysteine and the closing phenylalanine or tryptophan. D genes are given only for firm matches. Not every row has a clone size; where given, it reads once, few, many or a size class.

NA	TRBV10-3	few	15	TRBJ1-6	TGTGCCATCAGTGATCTCGACAGCCATAATTCACCCCTCCACTTT	CAISDLDSHNSPLHF
NA	TRBV25-1	once	14	TRBJ1-3	TGTGCCAGCAGTGAAACGGGTTCTGGAAACACCATATATTTT	CASSETGSGNTIYF
NA	TRBV15	NA	15	TRBJ1-5	TGTGCCACCAGCAGAGCACCAGGATCCAATCAGCCCCAGCATTTT	CATSRAPGSNQPQHF
NA	TRBV5-1	NA	14	TRBJ2-3	TGCGCCAGCAGCTCTACCGGAGGGCTTGATACGCAGTATTTT	CASSSTGGLDTQYF
NA	TRBV19	once	13	TRBJ1-5	TGTGCCAGTAGTATAGTTGGGGACAAGCCCCAGCATTTT	CASSIVGDKPQHF
TRBD2	TRBV2	NA	13	TRBJ2-2	TGTGCCAGTGGGACTAGCGGCACCGGGGAGCTGTTTTTT	CASGTSGTGELFF
NA	TRBV28	NA	15	TRBJ2-7	TGTGCCAGCAGCCGAAGGGAGGCAGGCTCCTACGAGCAGTACTTC	CASSRREAGSYEQYF
TRBD1	TRBV5-1	NA	15	TRBJ1-1	TGCGCCAGCAGTGGGACAGGTGGGGTTAACACTGAAGCTTTCTTT	CASSGTGGVNTEAFF
NA	TRBV9	NA	16	TRBJ2-5	TGTGCCAGCAGCGTAGTTCGGGACTCATCCCCCGAGACCCAGTACTTC	CASSVVRDSSPETQYF
TRBD2	TRBV28	once	15	TRBJ2-3	TGTGCCAGCAGTTCCCCTAGCGGGAGCACAGATACGCAGTATTTT	CASSSPSGSTDTQYF
TRBD1	TRBV3-1/TRBV3-2	NA	14	TRBJ1-5	TGTGCCAGCAGCCCGGACAGGGGCAATCAGCCCCAGCATTTT	CASSPDRGNQPQHF
NA	TRBV6-1	NA	16	TRBJ2-3	TGTGCCAGCAGTGAAATGAGGGCAGTAAGCACAGATACGCAGTATTTT	CASSEMRAVSTDTQYF
TRBD1	TRBV7-9	NA	15	TRBJ1-1	TGTGCCAGCAGGCCTAAGGACAGGATCAGCACTGAAGCTTTCTTT	CASRPKDRISTEAFF
NA	TRBV7-9	NA	15	TRBJ2-7	TGTGCCAGCAGCGTAAACATAGGGGGGGCGGGCGAGCAGTACTTC	CASSVNIGGAGEQYF
TRBD1	TRBV5-6	NA	15	TRBJ1-4	TGTGCCAGCAGCCCATCCGGGGCAGGGGGCGAAAAACTGTTTTTT	CASSPSGAGGEKLFF
TRBD2	TRBV9	NA	15	TRBJ2-2	TGTGCCAGCAGCCTAGCGGAGGGCCCCACCGGGGAGCTGTTTTTT	CASSLAEGPTGELFF
NA	TRBV6-1	once	14	TRBJ2-3	TGTGCCAGCAGTGAACCGAGGGTAGGAGATACGCAGTATTTT	CASSEPRVGDTQYF
TRBD1	TRBV28	NA	13	TRBJ2-7	TGTGCCAGCAGTTCGGGACAGTTCTACGAGCAGTACTTC	CASSSGQFYEQYF
TRBD2	TRBV7-9	NA	12	TRBJ2-3	TGTGCCAGCAGCCCTGCTAGCGGGACCCGGTATTTT	CASSPASGTRYF
NA	TRBV6-1	NA	13	TRBJ2-3	TGTGCCAGCAGTGACCCCTACCACGATACGCAGTATTTT	CASSDPYHDTQYF
NA	TRBV27	NA	12	TRBJ1-1	TGTGCCAGCCGTCGGGTGAACACTGAAGCTTTCTTT	CASRRVNTEAFF
TRBD2	TRBV2	once	16	TRBJ2-4	TGTGCCAGCAGCCTCAGACTAGCGGGGGCCTCAAACATTCAGTACTTC	CASSLRLAGASNIQYF
TRBD2	TRBV19	NA	16	TRBJ2-2	TGTGCCAGTAGTCTTTATACTAGCGGGAGCTCCGGGGAGCTGTTTTTT	CASSLYTSGSSGELFF
TRBD1	TRBV2	NA	13	TRBJ2-7	TGTGCCAGCAGTGTGGACAGGGGGAGCGAGCAGTACTTC	CASSVDRGSEQYF
NA	TRBV6-6	NA	16	TRBJ1-1	TGTGCCAGCAGACCCTGGAAGGCCGGGGGGGACACTGAAGCTTTCTTT	CASRPWKAGGDTEAFF
NA	TRBV30	few	14	TRBJ1-6	TGTGCCTGGTCCTCCGGGACACTGAATTCACCCCTCCACTTT	CAWSSGTLNSPLHF
TRBD2	TRBV13	NA	16	TRBJ2-5	TGTGCCAGTAACCTGCGGGCGGGGGGGCTCCAAGAGACCCAGTACTTC	CASNLRAGGLQETQYF
TRBD2	TRBV9	NA	17	TRBJ2-5	TGTGCCAGCAGCGGGGACCGGACTAGCGGGAGCAGTGAGACCCAGTACTTC	CASSGDRTSGSSETQYF
NA	TRBV3-1/TRBV3-2	NA	13	TRBJ2-2	TGTGCCATCTCAGCAGGGATCCCCGGGGAGCTGTTTTTT	CAISAGIPGELFF
TRBD1	TRBV28	few	14	TRBJ1-6	TGTGCCAGCAGTTCCGGGACAGGGTATTCACCCCTCCACTTT	CASSSGTGYSPLHF
TRBD1	TRBV6-1	NA	14	TRBJ1-1	TGTGCCAGCAGTGAAAAGCAGGGGGGCACTGAAGCTTTCTTT	CASSEKQGGTEAFF
TRBD1	TRBV28	NA	15	TRBJ1-4	TGTGCCAGCAGTATACAGACAGGGGGGGATGAAAAACTGTTTTTT	CASSIQTGGDEKLFF
TRBD1	TRBV29-1	NA	14	TRBJ1-5	TGCAGCGTGGCAGGGGGCGCGGGGAATCAGCCCCAGCATTTT	CSVAGGAGNQPQHF
NA	TRBV19	NA	15	TRBJ1-4	TGTGCCAGTAGTCCCCTGGCAGGGCGGAATGAAAAACTGTTTTTT	CASSPLAGRNEKLFF
TRBD1	TRBV19	NA	15	TRBJ1-4	TGTGCCAGTAATGACGCGACAGGGCCTAATGAAAAACTGTTTTTT	CASNDATGPNEKLFF
TRBD2	TRBV7-3	NA	15	TRBJ2-1	TGTGCCAGCAGCCCCTTAGCGGGGGTTTACAATGAGCAGTTCTTC	CASSPLAGVYNEQFF